The clone carrying this T cell receptor beta chain occurred a few times. Antigen: not known. The data originate from a study of early T cells in non-severe SARS-CoV-2 infection. Overall study: Bulk RNA from unsorted whole blood was sequenced; chains were unpaired.

Study results and caveats: Matching against VDJdb likely underestimated virus-specific expansions, favoring anti-spike CD8.

Researchers attached unique molecular identifiers to individual cDNA molecules. MiXCR, run by TCRdb on the 5' RACE reads, gives a single entry per CDR3 protein. The data show tens of thousands of distinct CDR3 sequences, with 4.4% seen just once and roughly an eighth held by the top ten. The CDR3 runs 15 residues. V was cut by 2 bases and J by 0 bases, with 9 bases left in between. Germline loops: CDR1 MDHEN, CDR2 SYDVKM. The clonotype was recovered from an adult who was a healthcare worker with PCR-confirmed SARS-CoV-2 infection or an uninfected control (not recorded which). The chain has TRBV28 and TRBJ2-3; D is possibly TRBD1 (5 bases). The specimen was whole blood. CDR3 region: CASSLQGISTDTQYF. In DNA form, the CDR3 reads TGTGCCAGCAGTTTACAGGGCATCAGCACAGATACGCAGTATTTT.